The sequence of this TCR beta chain was determined in a study of regulatory T cells in long-lasting Graves disease. Time point meaning: newly diagnosed GD, antithyroid drugs for less than 3 months. RNA from PBMCs was the source of the TCR library. V lost 0 bases and J lost 2, with 12 bases in between. CDR1 is SGHRS and CDR2 is YFSETQ in the germline V gene. CDR3 size: 16 residues. Broader study findings: Persistent disease showed a preference for TRBV28, TRBJ1-2 and TRBJ2-5.

Construction of the TCR beta libraries employed iRepertoire HTBI primers in conjunction with Arm-PCR of CDR3 regions. A single record per CDR3 protein comes from TCRdb applying MiXCR to the multiplex PCR reads. The sample holds roughly 610,000 distinct CDR3 sequences, 16% seen once. This clonotype was counted many times. Its cognate antigen is unknown. These same records also appear under a second study, on T cells in Graves' hyperthyroidism and ophthalmopathy. That study adds: The study enrolled patients aged 18 to 65 with newly diagnosed hyperthyroidism of under 2 months' duration. Blood shared most expanded thyroid clonotypes above 0.001. The model forecast ophthalmopathy, anticipating it by a median roughly 6.3 months before onset.

This sequence was found in a woman in her twenties or thirties with Graves disease. V is TRBV5-1 and J is TRBJ2-1; D may be TRBD2 (5 bases). Sequences were derived from peripheral blood mononuclear cells (PBMCs), sampled at new diagnosis, from a patient treated with antithyroid drugs. The CDR3 sequence: CASSLGLLPTYNEQFF. The CDR3 region has the DNA TGCGCCAGCAGCTTGGGACTACTACCTACCTACAATGAGCAGTTCTTC.